This TCR beta chain comes out of a study of blood T cell repertoires in COVID-19. Cohort 3 recovered donors had two negative PCRs, clearance, or symptom resolution. Original data processing: Counts of nucleated cells, estimated from reference gene primer amplification, were obtained. Assay used: immunoSEQ multiplex PCR; TCRdb lists only in-frame clones, some missing. V, J and clone size are taken as reported in that table, and D and trimming were inferred from the DNA itself. This table holds roughly 200,000 clones, just under 90% found once. Trimming took off 3 bases at V and 1 base at J, with 7 bases between the two ends. The CDR3 spans 14 residues. Germline V gene sequence: CDR1 LNHDA, CDR2 SQIVND (reference sequence).

The TCR sequence derives from a man aged 30-40 years who had recovered from COVID-19. The chain recombines TRBV19 with TRBJ2-1, with D possibly TRBD2 on 6 matching bases. Sequencing was carried out using PBMCs or T cells enriched from blood (not recorded which). The CDR3 region has the DNA TGTGCCAGTAGTATCGGGGGTTCCTACAATGAGCAGTTCTTC. It specifies CASSIGGSYNEQFF.